This TCR beta chain is drawn from a study of neurological immune-mediated disorders. The study, taken as a whole, reports: Neither clinical nor MRI features were found to be associated with the multiple sclerosis repertoire cluster. No expanded-clone CDR3 amino acid sequence recurred across subjects, suggesting private TCR-beta repertoires. Healthy controls had more TCR clonal expansion than multiple sclerosis, which showed the least, whereas HTLV-1-associated myelopathy showed the most.

This clonotype was seen many times. As yet, its antigen is unknown. 2 million unsorted PBMCs were stored in RNAlater at -80 °C before RNA extraction. Using its own MiXCR run on the 5' RACE reads, TCRdb lists one record per CDR3 protein. The data hold tens of thousands of distinct CDR3 sequences, with roughly 4.8% observed a single time. CDR1 and CDR2 from the germline V gene are SGHVS and FQNEAQ. The CDR3 has 15 amino acids. V was clipped by 4 bases and J by 1 base; unmatched bases: 6. The V gene is TRBV7-8, the J gene TRBJ1-1, with TRBD1 matching 7 bases. This receptor was taken from a woman in her 30s with multiple sclerosis. Sequencing was performed on PBMCs. CDR3 nucleotide sequence: TGTGCCAGCAGCTCCTCGGGACAGACGAACACTGAAGCTTTCTTT. This codes for CASSSSGQTNTEAFF.